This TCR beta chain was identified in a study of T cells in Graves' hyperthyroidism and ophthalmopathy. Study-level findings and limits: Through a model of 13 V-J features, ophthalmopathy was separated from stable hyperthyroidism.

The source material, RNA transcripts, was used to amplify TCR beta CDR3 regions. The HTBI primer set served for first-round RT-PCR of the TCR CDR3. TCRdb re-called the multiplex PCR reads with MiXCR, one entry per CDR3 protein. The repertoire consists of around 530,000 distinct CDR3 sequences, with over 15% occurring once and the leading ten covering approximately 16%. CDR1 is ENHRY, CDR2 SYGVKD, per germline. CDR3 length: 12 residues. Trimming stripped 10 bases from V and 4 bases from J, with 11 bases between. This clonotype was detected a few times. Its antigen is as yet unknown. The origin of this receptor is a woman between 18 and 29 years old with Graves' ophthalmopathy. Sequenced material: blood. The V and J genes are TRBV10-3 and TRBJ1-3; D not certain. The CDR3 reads CATRTGGNTIYF. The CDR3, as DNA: TGTGCCACCCGGACTGGGGGAAACACCATATATTTT.